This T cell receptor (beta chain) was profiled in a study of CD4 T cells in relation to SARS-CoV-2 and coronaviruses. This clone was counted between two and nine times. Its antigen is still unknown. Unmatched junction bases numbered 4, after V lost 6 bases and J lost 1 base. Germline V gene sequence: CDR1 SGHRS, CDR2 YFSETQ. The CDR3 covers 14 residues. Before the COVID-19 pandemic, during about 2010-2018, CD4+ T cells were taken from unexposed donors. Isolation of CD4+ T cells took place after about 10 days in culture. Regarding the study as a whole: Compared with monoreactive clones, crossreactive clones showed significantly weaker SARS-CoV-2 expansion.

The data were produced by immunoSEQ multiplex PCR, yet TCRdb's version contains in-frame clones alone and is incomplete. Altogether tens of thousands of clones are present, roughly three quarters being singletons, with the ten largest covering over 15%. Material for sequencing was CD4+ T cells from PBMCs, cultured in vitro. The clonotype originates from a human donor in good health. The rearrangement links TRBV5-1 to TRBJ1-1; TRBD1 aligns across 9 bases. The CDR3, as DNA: TGCGCCAGCACCCCGGACAGGGGGAACACTGAAGCTTTCTTT. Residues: CASTPDRGNTEAFF.